This T cell receptor (beta chain) was recovered during a study of T-cell reconstitution after alpha-beta-depleted transplantation in children. Deletions cut 4 bases from V and 0 bases from J, with 14 bases between. Germline loops: CDR1 SGHNT, CDR2 YYREEE (reference sequence). The CDR3 sequence is 15 residues long. Preparation of the TCRbeta library was carried out with unique molecular identifiers. TCRdb re-called the PCR reads through MiXCR, storing one row per CDR3 protein. The sample has about 540,000 distinct CDR3 sequences, around 20% seen once. The sequences come from PBMCs from the stem cell graft donor, collected from the stem cell graft. This receptor was taken from a human donor who donated a stem cell graft to a child with acute lymphoblastic leukemia. The V gene is TRBV5-4, the J gene TRBJ2-7, with D tentatively TRBD1 or TRBD2 (5 bases each). The CDR3 is CASSPRGRRSYEQYF. In DNA form, the CDR3 reads TGTGCCAGCAGCCCCCGGGGCAGGCGCTCCTACGAGCAGTACTTC.